Listed below are T cell receptor beta chains from one sample, sequenced in a study of preoperative IRX-2 immunotherapy in early breast cancer. Profiling relied on immunoSEQ multiplex PCR, and the TCRdb table lists in-frame clones only, not all of them. This table holds about 34,000 clones, over 90% found once. Sampling was conducted from a patient treated with IRX-2 immunotherapy. The receptors come from a human donor with breast cancer. CDR3s include the opening cysteine and the closing phenylalanine or tryptophan. A D gene is named only where the DNA matches it firmly. For some rows the clone size is stated as once, few or many, or as a class when expanded; others skip it.

cdr3_nt	cdr3_aa	j_call	d_call	clone_size	v_call	cdr3_length
TGTGCCAGCAGCCAGCGGGGGGGCGCCCAAGAGACCCAGTACTTC	CASSQRGGAQETQYF	TRBJ2-5	TRBD2	NA	TRBV11-3	15
TGTGCCAGCTCACCACCTCCGGGACTTGGGGGCTATGGCTACACCTTC	CASSPPPGLGGYGYTF	TRBJ1-2	NA	NA	TRBV18	16
TGTGCCAGCTCACCGGATGGACGAGAGACCCAGTACTTC	CASSPDGRETQYF	TRBJ2-5	NA	NA	TRBV18	13
TGTGCCAGCAGTTCGGCAGCCGTTTATGAAAAACTGTTTTTT	CASSSAAVYEKLFF	TRBJ1-4	NA	NA	TRBV27	14
TGTGCCAGCAGCGTAGGAATAGCGGGAGTTTTCGGTGAGCAGTTCTTC	CASSVGIAGVFGEQFF	TRBJ2-1	TRBD2	once	TRBV9	16
TGTGCCAGCAGTTTATTCGGACTAGCGGTTGACACCGGGGAGCTGTTTTTT	CASSLFGLAVDTGELFF	TRBJ2-2	TRBD2	NA	TRBV28	17
TGCGCCAGCAGCTTCACAGGGGTATACTACGAGCAGTACTTC	CASSFTGVYYEQYF	TRBJ2-7	TRBD1	NA	TRBV5-1	14
TGCGCCAGCAGCCGGGAGGGCCCCCTCTACAATGAGCAGTTCTTC	CASSREGPLYNEQFF	TRBJ2-1	TRBD2	NA	TRBV5-1	15
TGTGCCAGCAGCTTATCCGGGATTAGCTACGAGCAGTACTTC	CASSLSGISYEQYF	TRBJ2-7	NA	NA	TRBV11-3	14
TGTGCCAGCAGCCCGCCCCTCCAAAACACTGAAGCTTTCTTT	CASSPPLQNTEAFF	TRBJ1-1	NA	NA	TRBV7-9	14
TGTGCCAGCAGGCGGAGCCTTGGGACCGACTACGAGCAGTACTTC	CASRRSLGTDYEQYF	TRBJ2-7	NA	NA	TRBV27	15
TGTGCCAGCAGTGTTACGGGACTAGCGGGACGGGAGACCCAGTACTTC	CASSVTGLAGRETQYF	TRBJ2-5	TRBD2	NA	TRBV6-1	16
TGCGCCAGCAGCTTCTTTACAGGGATGGATAATTCACCCCTCCACTTT	CASSFFTGMDNSPLHF	TRBJ1-6	NA	NA	TRBV5-1	16
TGTGCCAGCAGCCCGGGACAGGGGGCTGGGGACGAGCAGTACTTC	CASSPGQGAGDEQYF	TRBJ2-7	TRBD1	NA	TRBV7-9	15
TGTGCCAGCAGTCCTCCGGACAGCTTCTATGGCTACACCTTC	CASSPPDSFYGYTF	TRBJ1-2	NA	NA	TRBV28	14
TGTGCCAGCAGTCATGGACGGATCCAAGAGACCCAGTACTTC	CASSHGRIQETQYF	TRBJ2-5	NA	NA	TRBV5-8	14
TGTGCCAGCAGCTTGGCCGAGCGGGGGGTCCCCCAAGAGACCCAGTACTTC	CASSLAERGVPQETQYF	TRBJ2-5	TRBD2	NA	TRBV5-5	17
TGTGCCAGCAGTGAAAACGGCGGAGCCTTCTACAATGAGCAGTTCTTC	CASSENGGAFYNEQFF	TRBJ2-1	NA	NA	TRBV2	16
TGTGCCAGCAGCATGGCGGGGGTCTATGGCTACACCTTC	CASSMAGVYGYTF	TRBJ1-2	NA	few	TRBV11-2	13
TGTGCCAGCAGTTACTCGGGGGTCTATGGCTACACCTTC	CASSYSGVYGYTF	TRBJ1-2	NA	NA	TRBV6-5	13
TGTGCCAGCAGCTTGAGGGGGGGCGTCGGCTATGGCTACACCTTC	CASSLRGGVGYGYTF	TRBJ1-2	NA	NA	TRBV5-6	15
TGTGCCATCAGCCTTGGGGCGGGATACGAGCAGTACTTC	CAISLGAGYEQYF	TRBJ2-7	NA	NA	TRBV10-3	13
TGTGCCGGGTCGGACAGGGGAAGTCTCCCCCTCCACTTT	CAGSDRGSLPLHF	TRBJ1-6	TRBD1	NA	TRBV6-6	13
TGTGCCAGCTCCGACAGGGGCCAAGCTTTCTTT	CASSDRGQAFF	TRBJ1-1	TRBD1	NA	TRBV18	11
TGTGCCAGCAACTTTGGGGAGCCCTATCAGCCCCAGCATTTT	CASNFGEPYQPQHF	TRBJ1-5	NA	NA	TRBV5-8	14
TGTGCCAGTAGTCCACTCGGGGGGAACACTGAAGCTTTCTTT	CASSPLGGNTEAFF	TRBJ1-1	NA	NA	TRBV19	14
TGCGCCAGCAGCTTTATGGGGGCAACAACGGACGAGCAGTACTTC	CASSFMGATTDEQYF	TRBJ2-7	NA	NA	TRBV5-1	15
TGTGCCAGCAGCTACCGCTTACAAAGTCGGGCCAACGTCCTGACTTTC	CASSYRLQSRANVLTF	TRBJ2-6	NA	NA	TRBV7-3	16
TGTGCAAGTCGCTCGCGGTTGGGCGGAGGCGAGACTTCACCCCTCCACTTT	CASRSRLGGGETSPLHF	TRBJ1-6	NA	NA	TRBV12-2	17
TGCAGCGTCCCTCCCCCGGGGGCGAACACTGAAGCTTTCTTT	CSVPPPGANTEAFF	TRBJ1-1	NA	NA	TRBV29-1	14
TGTGCCAGCTCCGGACTAGCGGGGGCCTCGAACACCGGGGAGCTGTTTTTT	CASSGLAGASNTGELFF	TRBJ2-2	TRBD2	few	TRBV25-1	17
TGTGCCAGCAGCTTAGCGGGTAGTACTGAGCAGTTCTTC	CASSLAGSTEQFF	TRBJ2-1	NA	NA	TRBV7-2	13
TGTGCCAGCAGCTTAATGAGACACTCCTACGAGCAGTACTTC	CASSLMRHSYEQYF	TRBJ2-7	NA	NA	TRBV7-2	14
TGTGCCAGCAGCCTCACCCCCGGGGCCCGGGGGGACTATGGCTACACCTTC	CASSLTPGARGDYGYTF	TRBJ1-2	NA	NA	TRBV9	17
TGCGCCAGCAAGGATGTAGCGTCTGGTGTCTGGCAGCCCCAGCATTTT	CASKDVASGVWQPQHF	TRBJ1-5	NA	NA	TRBV4-1	16
TGTGCCAGCAGCTTAGATAGGGGCCAGCCCCAGCATTTT	CASSLDRGQPQHF	TRBJ1-5	NA	NA	TRBV11-2	13
TGTGCCAGCAGCTTAGATCGGGGGCGGACTAACTATGGCTACACCTTC	CASSLDRGRTNYGYTF	TRBJ1-2	NA	NA	TRBV7-8	16
TGTGCCAGCAGAGGGGTTGACACCGGGGAGCTGTTTTTT	CASRGVDTGELFF	TRBJ2-2	NA	NA	TRBV7-3	13
TGTGCCAGCAGCCTTCCGACAGGGAGCACAGATACGCAGTATTTT	CASSLPTGSTDTQYF	TRBJ2-3	TRBD1	NA	TRBV5-6	15
TGTGCCAGCAGTCACGGACTAGCGGGAGACACCTACAATGAGCAGTTCTTC	CASSHGLAGDTYNEQFF	TRBJ2-1	TRBD2	once	TRBV7-2	17
TGTGCCAGCAGTCTATGGGACAGATCCTACGAGCAGTACTTC	CASSLWDRSYEQYF	TRBJ2-7	TRBD1	NA	TRBV27	14
TGTGCCAGCAGGGAGGGTTTTTCATCTGGAAACACCATATATTTT	CASREGFSSGNTIYF	TRBJ1-3	NA	NA	TRBV6-5	15
TGTGCCAGCAGCTCGGGACAGGGAGGGGCAGATACGCAGTATTTT	CASSSGQGGADTQYF	TRBJ2-3	TRBD1	NA	TRBV5-8	15
TGTGCCAGTAGTGCTCGGGGGACTTCCTTCTCCTACGAGCAGTACTTC	CASSARGTSFSYEQYF	TRBJ2-7	NA	NA	TRBV19	16
TGTGCCAGCAGCCAGGCAACGGACTATGGCTACACCTTC	CASSQATDYGYTF	TRBJ1-2	NA	NA	TRBV14	13
TGTGCCACCAGCCTAACACTCGTTAGGTCTGAAGCTTTCTTT	CATSLTLVRSEAFF	TRBJ1-1	NA	NA	TRBV15	14
TGTGCCAGCAGTTACGACAGGGGTTCCTACAATGAGCAGTTCTTC	CASSYDRGSYNEQFF	TRBJ2-1	TRBD1	NA	TRBV6-5	15